One sample yielded the 20 T cell receptor beta chains listed below, sequenced in a study of blood T cell repertoires in COVID-19. Data came from immunoSEQ multiplex PCR; TCRdb stores just in-frame clones and leaves some out. The repertoire holds tens of thousands of clones, roughly 89% seen once, with under 2.5% in the top ten. Sequencing was carried out using peripheral blood. The receptors originated from a woman aged 50 to 60 in a cohort sampled during active COVID-19.

V gene TRBV28 combines with J gene TRBJ2-6; 7 bases map to TRBD1. CDR3 size: 18 residues. Germline loops: CDR1 MDHEN, CDR2 SYDVKM. After removal of 4 bases from V and 0 bases from J, the junction contained 9 bases not matched to a gene. The CDR3 protein is CASSSRQGFFSGANVLTF. CDR3 sequence (DNA): TGTGCCAGCAGTTCCCGACAGGGATTCTTCTCTGGGGCCAACGTCCTGACTTTC. Full variable domain (remainder filled in from reference TRBV28 and TRBJ2-6): DVKVTQSSRYLVKRTGEKVFLECVQDMDHENMFWYRQDPGLGLRLIYFSYDVKMKEKGDIPEGYSVSREKKERFSLILESASTNQTSMYLCASSSRQGFFSGANVLTFGAGSRLTVL.

The chain uses TRBV7-9 and TRBJ2-3; 7 bases are a match to TRBD2. The trim removed 1 base at V and 2 bases at J, leaving 3 bases unmatched. Germline CDR1 is SEHNR and CDR2 is FQNEAQ (reference sequence). The CDR3 has 15 residues. The CDR3 bases are TGTGCCAGCAGCTTAGGGGCGGGGGTCACAGATACGCAGTATTTT. This codes for CASSLGAGVTDTQYF.

This clone was observed a few times. V gene TRBV28 combines with J gene TRBJ2-1, with D maybe TRBD2 (5 bases). Germline V lookup: CDR1 MDHEN, CDR2 SYDVKM. The CDR3 sequence is 14 residues long. The V and J ends lost 3 bases and 4 bases respectively, with 10 bases between them. As DNA, the CDR3 is TGTGCCAGCAGTTTGGAGGTCCGATACAATGAGCAGTTCTTC. Its protein product is CASSLEVRYNEQFF.

The chain uses TRBV6-5 and TRBJ2-7; 7 bases map to TRBD1. V trimming: 5 bases; J trimming: 8 bases; junction bases outside the gene matches: 6. The CDR3 is 12 residues long. CDR1 MNHEY and CDR2 SVGAGI come from the germline V gene. The CDR3 DNA reads as TGTGCCAGCAGTACACAGGGGAACAAGCAGTACTTC. It is translated as CASSTQGNKQYF.

The V call is TRBV24-1, the J call TRBJ2-2, with 8 positions matching TRBD1. The germline CDR1 and CDR2 sequences are KGHDR and SFDVKD. The CDR3 has 17 amino acids. The trim removed 1 base at V and 5 bases at J, leaving 8 bases unmatched. Here the CDR3 reads CATSDFRTGSRTGELFF. Written as DNA, the CDR3 is TGTGCCACCAGTGATTTCCGGACAGGGAGTAGGACCGGGGAGCTGTTTTTT.

This rearrangement joins TRBV7-3 to TRBJ1-1; 7 bases match TRBD1. Looked up from germline, CDR1 is SGHTA and CDR2 is FQGTGA. The CDR3 sequence is 13 residues long. V lost 5 bases to trimming and J lost 7 bases; unmatched junction nucleotides: 7. Written as DNA, the CDR3 is TGTGCCAGCAGCCACAGGGGTATAGGTGAAGCTTTCTTT. Amino acids: CASSHRGIGEAFF.

The chain has TRBV7-9 and TRBJ2-2; 7 bases are a match to TRBD1. With 1 base clipped from V and 1 base from J, the junction kept 0 bases outside the gene matches. The CDR3 has 15 residues. Germline V gene lookup returns CDR1 SEHNR and CDR2 FQNEAQ (reference sequence). CDR3 DNA sequence: TGTGCCAGCAGCTTAGGACAGGGGAACACCGGGGAGCTGTTTTTT. Translating gives CASSLGQGNTGELFF.

The chain is built from TRBV5-4 and TRBJ2-7; 9 nucleotides line up with TRBD1. The ends lost 4 bases at V and 3 bases at J; junction bases unmatched: 8. CDR3 length equals 15 residues. The germline CDR1 and CDR2 sequences are SGHNT and YYREEE (reference sequence). This CDR3 reads CASSQGQGVFYEQYF. CDR3 DNA: TGTGCCAGCAGCCAGGGACAGGGAGTTTTCTACGAGCAGTACTTC.

This chain joins TRBV18 and TRBJ1-5; 8 bases agree with TRBD1. Germline V CDR1 and CDR2: KGHSH, LQKENI. The CDR3 loop spans 15 amino acids. V shed 2 bases and J 3 bases; nucleotides not matched to a gene: 3. The CDR3 DNA reads as TGTGCCAGCTCACCAAGACAGGGGCCCAATCAGCCCCAGCATTTT. It yields the protein CASSPRQGPNQPQHF.

V gene TRBV4-1 combines with J gene TRBJ2-7; 9 nucleotides line up with TRBD1. V gave up 4 bases and J gave up 5 bases; unmatched junction bases: 9. Germline loops: CDR1 MGHRA, CDR2 YSYEKL. This CDR3 spans 15 amino acids. The CDR3 DNA reads as TGCGCCAGCAGCCTCGTGGGGACAGGGTCTCACGAGCAGTACTTC. This encodes CASSLVGTGSHEQYF.

The J gene is TRBJ2-5, the V gene TRBV5-5, with 10 bases lining up with TRBD1. The CDR3 runs to 16 residues. V was clipped by 4 bases and J by 2 bases; unmatched bases: 8. Germline CDR1 SGHKS, CDR2 YYEKEE (reference sequence). Here the CDR3 DNA reads TGTGCCAGCAGCAAATGGACAGGGGGATTACAAGAGACCCAGTACTTC. It specifies CASSKWTGGLQETQYF.

The chain couples TRBV28 to TRBJ2-4; a possible D gene is TRBD1 (5 bases). Trimming took off 5 bases at V and 0 bases at J, with 11 bases between the two ends. Germline V gives CDR1 MDHEN, CDR2 SYDVKM. CDR3 length: 15 residues. This CDR3 is CASSLTGLAKNIQYF. The CDR3 bases are TGTGCCAGCAGTCTTACAGGTTTAGCCAAAAACATTCAGTACTTC. Together with reference TRBV28 and TRBJ2-4, the CDR3 gives the full variable domain: DVKVTQSSRYLVKRTGEKVFLECVQDMDHENMFWYRQDPGLGLRLIYFSYDVKMKEKGDIPEGYSVSREKKERFSLILESASTNQTSMYLCASSLTGLAKNIQYFGAGTRLSVL.

The chain links TRBV19 to TRBJ1-5; the match to TRBD1 covers 9 bases. The CDR3 is 16 amino acids. The junction had 12 bases not matched to a gene; V was cut back by 5 bases and J by 7 bases. Germline V CDR1 and CDR2: LNHDA, SQIVND (reference sequence). The CDR3, as DNA: TGTGCCAGTAGTGCGGGACAGGGAAGGCTTGGGCAGCCCCAGCATTTT. Amino acids: CASSAGQGRLGQPQHF.

The rearrangement uses TRBV5-4 and TRBJ2-7; 10 bases line up with TRBD1. This CDR3 contains 14 residues. The J segment lost 0 bases and the V segment lost 5 bases, leaving 2 bases of the junction unmatched. Per the germline V gene, CDR1 is SGHNT and CDR2 is YYREEE (reference sequence). The CDR3 DNA reads TGTGCCAGCAGTCGGGACAGGGGCTCCTACGAGCAGTACTTC. Translating it yields CASSRDRGSYEQYF.

V is TRBV5-8 and J is TRBJ1-4; D perhaps matches TRBD1 (5 bases). This CDR3 is built from 16 residues. Germline V gives CDR1 SGHTS, CDR2 YDEGEE. Trimming took off 2 bases at V and 5 bases at J, with 16 bases between the two ends. The CDR3 loop reads CASSFPLGGENEKLFF. The CDR3 bases are TGTGCCAGCAGCTTCCCGCTTGGGGGGGAGAATGAAAAACTGTTTTTT.

This sequence joins TRBV9 and TRBJ1-3; D remains ambiguous. The CDR3 has 16 residues. V gave up 4 bases and J gave up 0 bases, with 14 bases separating them. Per the germline V gene, CDR1 is SGDLS and CDR2 is YYNGEE. The CDR3 protein is CASSPRRLNSGNTIYF. CDR3 DNA: TGTGCCAGCAGCCCAAGGCGGCTGAACTCTGGAAACACCATATATTTT.

The rearrangement uses TRBV27 and TRBJ1-2, with D perhaps matching TRBD1 (6 bases). V was clipped by 3 bases and J by 4 bases, with 9 bases between them. Germline CDR1 MNHEY, CDR2 SMNVEV (reference sequence). The CDR3 is 13 residues long. CDR3 region: CASSFRGAYGYTF. Here the CDR3 DNA reads TGTGCCAGCAGTTTCAGGGGTGCCTATGGCTACACCTTC.

V and J are TRBV12-3 or TRBV12-4 and TRBJ2-1, with D tentatively TRBD2 (6 bases). The CDR3 sequence is 13 residues long. The V end lost 9 bases, the J end lost 3 bases, and 12 bases lay between the germline ends. The CDR3 is CASVAAFYNEQFF. The CDR3 DNA reads as TGTGCCAGTGTAGCGGCTTTCTACAATGAGCAGTTCTTC.

The chain employs TRBV7-9 and TRBJ2-7; D gene uncertain. Germline V gene data show CDR1 as SEHNR and CDR2 as FQNEAQ (reference sequence). There are 13 residues in the CDR3. V lost 5 bases and J lost 6, with 14 bases in between. The CDR3, as DNA: TGTGCCAGCAGCCCAAAGTCCAGGATCGAGCAGTACTTC. This translates into CASSPKSRIEQYF.

The chain joins TRBV29-1 to TRBJ2-1, with 11 bases aligning to TRBD2. Germline values: CDR1 SQVTM, CDR2 ANQGSEA. The V and J ends lost 7 bases and 5 bases, in that order; junction bases with no gene match: 7. The CDR3 length is 14 residues. CDR3 sequence reads: CSASTSGINNEQFF. As DNA, the CDR3 is TGCAGCGCCTCGACTAGCGGGATTAACAATGAGCAGTTCTTC.